These 17 T cell receptor beta chains were all obtained from the same sample, sequenced in a study of T cells in Graves' hyperthyroidism and ophthalmopathy. Researchers took RNA transcripts and amplified the TCR beta CDR3 regions from them. A first-round RT-PCR of the TCR CDR3 used the HTBI primer set. TCRdb itself ran the multiplex PCR reads through MiXCR, one entry per CDR3 protein. The repertoire holds roughly 400,000 distinct CDR3 sequences, with over 11% as singletons. Sample: blood. The receptors here all came from a man aged 45 to 65 with Graves' ophthalmopathy.

This clonotype was seen at least ten times. The chain couples TRBV5-4 to TRBJ2-7; D may be TRBD2 (5 bases). In germline, CDR1 is SGHNT, CDR2 YYREEE (reference sequence). This CDR3 has 13 residues. V was trimmed by 2 bases and J by 3 bases, leaving 9 bases between them. The CDR3 bases are TGTGCCAGCAGCTTCGGACTGAACTACGAGCAGTACTTC. Protein product: CASSFGLNYEQYF.

In this sample, this clonotype turned up many times. The chain is built from TRBV7-2 and TRBJ2-7, with D perhaps matching TRBD1 (5 bases). The CDR3 has 15 amino acids. The germline V and J ends were trimmed by 3 bases and 0 bases, with 12 bases remaining between them. Per germline, CDR1 SGHTA and CDR2 FQGNSA. CDR3 protein: CASSFFGRVSYEQYF. As DNA, the CDR3 is TGTGCCAGCAGCTTCTTCGGCAGGGTCTCCTACGAGCAGTACTTC.

The V and J genes are TRBV6-1 and TRBJ2-7; perhaps D is TRBD1 or TRBD2 (6 bases each). Between the trimmed V and J ends, which lost 4 bases and 3 bases, there was a span of 13 bases. Germline CDR1 and CDR2: MNHNS and SASEGT. The CDR3 contains 14 residues. The CDR3: CASSARGANYEQYF. CDR3 in DNA: TGTGCCAGCAGTGCAAGGGGGGCTAACTACGAGCAGTACTTC.

The sample holds a few counts of this clonotype. The V and J genes are TRBV12-5 and TRBJ2-7; TRBD1 matches at 7 bases. Germline V gene data show CDR1 as LGHNT and CDR2 as FRNRAP. The CDR3 is made up of 13 amino acids. V dropped 6 bases and J dropped 4; count of bases not matched to a gene: 6. CDR3 nucleotide sequence: TGTGCTAGTGGAGAGACAGGGTGGTACGAGCAGTACTTC. It encodes CASGETGWYEQYF.

There are many counts of this clonotype. CDR3 residues: CSARDTLGTGAYEQYF. Written as DNA, the CDR3 is TGCAGTGCTAGAGATACCCTGGGGACAGGGGCCTACGAGCAGTACTTC. The chain links TRBV20-1 to TRBJ2-7; the match to TRBD1 covers 10 bases. V dropped 0 bases and J dropped 2; count of bases not matched to a gene: 7. The CDR3 is 16 residues long. Per germline, CDR1 DFQATT and CDR2 SNEGSKA (reference sequence).

The chain carries TRBV7-9 and TRBJ1-2; D is possibly TRBD1 (6 bases). Per germline, CDR1 SEHNR and CDR2 FQNEAQ (reference sequence). The CDR3 is 15 residues long. Trimming took off 5 bases at V and 1 base at J, with 14 bases between the two ends. The CDR3 here is CASSLGGRLNYGYTF. CDR3 nucleotides: TGTGCCAGCAGCCTCGGGGGGCGGCTTAACTATGGCTACACCTTC.

In its sample, this clonotype was seen many times. CDR3 loop: CASSLGPTRLAANTGELFF. Here the CDR3 DNA reads TGTGCCAGCAGCTTAGGCCCAACCAGACTAGCGGCGAACACCGGGGAGCTGTTTTTT. The chain has TRBV11-2 and TRBJ2-2, with 9 bases fitting TRBD2. Germline-derived CDR1 and CDR2 are SGHAT and FQNNGV. The V and J ends lost 1 base and 0 bases, in that order; junction bases with no gene match: 9. There are 19 residues in the CDR3.

This clonotype was observed a few times. The chain combines TRBV5-1 with TRBJ2-2; D might be TRBD1 (5 bases). The CDR3 sequence is 15 residues long. V was clipped by 4 bases and J by 1 base, with 11 bases between them. CDR1 is SGHRS, CDR2 YFSETQ, per germline. The CDR3 region has the DNA TGCGCCAGCAGCCAGGGTGAGCGGAACACCGGGGAGCTGTTTTTT. Its translation: CASSQGERNTGELFF.

This clonotype was picked up a small number of times. The CDR3 sequence: CSVGREEADTQYF. For the CDR3, the DNA is TGCAGCGTTGGGCGGGAGGAAGCAGATACGCAGTATTTT. The rearrangement links TRBV29-1 to TRBJ2-3; TRBD2 matches at 8 bases. J was trimmed by 4 bases and V by 4 bases; bases with no gene match: 4. The CDR3 covers 13 residues. From germline, CDR1 is SQVTM and CDR2 ANQGSEA.

This clonotype was detected many times. The chain combines TRBV20-1 with TRBJ2-5, with D unclear. CDR3 length: 13 amino acids. Germline V lookup: CDR1 DFQATT, CDR2 SNEGSKA (reference sequence). The germline V and J ends were trimmed by 3 bases and 6 bases, with 14 bases remaining between them. The CDR3 coding sequence is TGCAGTGCTAGTTCTCTAGATGAGAAGACCCAGTACTTC. Translated, it gives CSASSLDEKTQYF.

The chain joins TRBV19 to TRBJ2-2, with 11 bases matching TRBD1. The CDR3 length is 16 residues. Germline V gives CDR1 LNHDA, CDR2 SQIVND (reference sequence). J was trimmed by 5 bases and V by 8 bases; bases with no gene match: 10. The CDR3 bases are TGTGCCAGTGGATTTAGGACAGGGGGCGGGACCGGGGAGCTGTTTTTT. Encoded protein: CASGFRTGGGTGELFF. The variable domain in full, completed from reference TRBV19 and TRBJ2-2, reads DGGITQSPKYLFRKEGQNVTLSCEQNLNHDAMYWYRQDPGQGLRLIYYSQIVNDFQKGDIAEGYSVSREKKESFPLTVTSAQKNPTAFYLCASGFRTGGGTGELFFGEGSRLTVL.

V gene TRBV19 combines with J gene TRBJ2-5, with no clear D. Trimming removed 0 bases at V and 2 bases at J, with 10 bases between. Germline values: CDR1 LNHDA, CDR2 SQIVND (reference sequence). The CDR3 sequence is 15 residues long. The CDR3 loop reads CASSIDHRTQETQYF. The DNA for the CDR3 is TGTGCCAGTAGTATAGACCACAGAACTCAAGAGACCCAGTACTTC.

The V gene is TRBV6-1, the J gene TRBJ1-6; D perhaps matches TRBD1 (6 bases). There are 13 residues in the CDR3. Germline loops: CDR1 MNHNS, CDR2 SASEGT. V was clipped by 6 bases and J by 5 bases, with 8 bases between them. The chain's CDR3 is CASRGQNNSPLHF. The CDR3 DNA reads TGTGCCAGCAGAGGACAGAATAATTCACCCCTCCACTTT.

This clonotype was seen repeatedly, ten times or more. This sequence joins TRBV12-3 or TRBV12-4 and TRBJ1-1; 8 nucleotides align to TRBD1. This CDR3 spans 14 amino acids. J gave up 5 bases and V 6 bases, and 8 bases lay outside the gene matches. The CDR3 sequence: CASRTGQGWTEAFF. CDR3 nucleotides: TGTGCCAGCAGAACTGGACAGGGATGGACTGAAGCTTTCTTT.

This clonotype was seen a handful of times. A much larger clone lies a single base off, so this may be a read error. The chain carries TRBV3-1 and TRBJ2-4; D remains ambiguous. V shed 4 bases and J shed 8 bases, with 9 bases lying between them. CDR1 and CDR2 (germline): LGHDT, YNNKEL (reference sequence). This CDR3 region has 12 residues. CDR3 sequence reads: CASSPTGHIQYF. The CDR3 coding sequence is TGTGCCAGCAGCCCGACGGGCCACATTCAGTACTTC.

This clonotype was detected many times. J is TRBJ1-2 and V is TRBV30; 7 bases are shared with TRBD1. CDR3 length: 15 amino acids. J lost 1 base, V lost 4 bases, and 9 bases had no gene match. In germline, CDR1 is GTSNPN, CDR2 SVGIG (reference sequence). The CDR3 DNA is TGTGCCTGGATGGGTCGGGACAGAGATAACTATGGCTACACCTTC. This codes for CAWMGRDRDNYGYTF.

V is TRBV27 and J is TRBJ2-7, with 8 positions matching TRBD1. The germline V gene has CDR1 MNHEY and CDR2 SMNVEV (reference sequence). The length of the CDR3 is 17 residues. With 0 bases clipped from V and 4 bases from J, the junction kept 11 bases outside the gene matches. In DNA form, the CDR3 reads TGTGCCAGCAGTTTATCAGGGCCAGGGGGCCTTTCATACGAGCAGTACTTC. The encoded protein is CASSLSGPGGLSYEQYF.